This T cell receptor beta chain appears in the sequencing data of a study of blood T cell repertoires in COVID-19 (dated by TCRdb to 2018 to 2020). The study in broad terms: Collaborator samples came from the United States, Italy and Spain and covered acute and convalescent phases of COVID-19. Where available, HLA class I and class II types were taken from metadata supplied by the sample provider and were not determined by assay-based typing. A de-identified subject ID, COVID-19 status, age in years and sex were almost always included in the sample metadata. Samples came from the ongoing ImmuneRACE study (first 160 participants) plus 1,254 subjects from 6 global collaborators. The prospective study material was composed of cDNA or gDNA derived from T cells, B-cell-depleted T cells, or PBMCs. Subjects who had been exposed to COVID-19, were actively infected with it, or had recovered from it provided the deeply sampled blood TCRbeta repertoires that made up the dataset. The repertoires were released in a freely available public database intended as a resource for research on the immune response to SARS-CoV-2. Points the paper makes about the study in general: Clinical and demographic metadata were provided uncurated, with the amount varying by source and participant.

About this clone itself: The clone's antigen remains unknown. Nothing much larger sits one base from this clone, and base qualities are not available.

Collaborating institutions collected whole blood in K2EDTA tubes following their own protocols. For TCRbeta analysis, collaborators shipped samples in one of three forms: frozen whole blood, isolated PBMCs, or DNA extracted from either of those sample types. The immunoSEQ Assay, a bias-controlled multiplex PCR, was used to amplify TCRbeta CDR3 regions from genomic DNA. The original pipeline was this. Nucleated cell counts per sample were estimated from amplification of reference gene primers within the assay. Sequence reads were collapsed and filtered to measure the absolute abundance of every unique TCRbeta CDR3 rearrangement. Productive Simpson clonality was computed per sample as the square root of Simpson's diversity index over productive rearrangements. TCRdb obtained this table from immuneACCESS and retained in-frame rearrangements with V and J assigned. These tables miss some clones; where compared with another copy, unresolved V genes account for less than half of the shortfall, and the remainder is unexplained. V, J and clone size are those of that table, while D and trimming were read from the DNA. The sample table holds more than 95,000 clones, of which approximately 85% were seen once. The ten largest clones add up to about 4.8% of the sample.

The CDR3 starts with the cysteine, ends with the phenylalanine, and has 15 residues. The kept DNA is CDR3 alone, 45 bases in frame from the first base. Via the germline V gene (reference sequence), CDR1 is MNHNY and CDR2 SVGAGI. From V the trimming removes 6 bases and from J it removes 1 base, while the gene matches leave 4 bases of the junction unaccounted for. The sequencing sample was made of peripheral blood. The V gene is TRBV6-6 and the J gene is TRBJ2-3; TRBD2 matches 10 bases in the middle. This TCR derives from a man in his sixties with acute or convalescent COVID-19. In nucleotide form, the sequence is TGTGCCAGCAGCACCAGCGGGAGGGGCACAGATACGCAGTATTTT. Translated, it gives CASSTSGRGTDTQYF.